This T cell receptor beta chain was documented in a study of blood T cells in healthy people across ages. V was clipped by 3 bases and J by 8 bases, with 11 bases between them. CDR1 SGDLS and CDR2 YYNGEE come from the germline V gene. The CDR3 loop spans 12 amino acids. Combining a sample-barcoded 5' primer with a J-beta primer mix, a second PCR ran for roughly 7 to 12 cycles. Researchers report that a template-switch adaptor with 12 random nucleotides tagged each cDNA molecule. TCRdb re-called the 5' RACE reads with MiXCR, one entry per CDR3 protein. The top ten clones hold over 5.5% of a sample with roughly 1,300,000 distinct CDR3 sequences, around 59% of them seen once.

The chain carries TRBV9 and TRBJ1-1; tentatively, D is TRBD1 (6 bases). The TCR originated in a young man in good health. The sequencing input was blood. CDR3 coding DNA: TGTGCCAGCAGCGGAAGACAGGCAGAAGCTTTCTTT. Encoded protein: CASSGRQAEAFF.